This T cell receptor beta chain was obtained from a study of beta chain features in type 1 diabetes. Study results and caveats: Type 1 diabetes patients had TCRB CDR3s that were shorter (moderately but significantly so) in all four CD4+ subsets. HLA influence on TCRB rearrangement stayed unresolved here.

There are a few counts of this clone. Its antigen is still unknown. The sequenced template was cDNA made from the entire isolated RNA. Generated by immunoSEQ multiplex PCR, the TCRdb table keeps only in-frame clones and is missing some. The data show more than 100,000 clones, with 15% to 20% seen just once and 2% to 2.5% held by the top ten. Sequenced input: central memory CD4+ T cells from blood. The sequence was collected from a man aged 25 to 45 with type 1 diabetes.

The CDR3 reads CSAQAGDTQYF. The CDR3 nucleotides are TGCAGTGCCCAAGCAGGAGATACGCAGTATTTT. The chain has TRBV20-1 and TRBJ2-3; D not resolved. The CDR3 length is 11 residues. Germline CDR1 and CDR2: DFQATT and SNEGSKA (reference sequence). Trimming stripped 6 bases from V and 5 bases from J, with 9 bases between.